The rows below give T cell receptor beta chains drawn from one sample of a study of T cells in Graves' hyperthyroidism and ophthalmopathy. TCRdb passed the multiplex PCR reads through MiXCR, listing each CDR3 protein once. This table has approximately 370,000 distinct CDR3 sequences, 14% to 15% appearing once. Sequencing was carried out using blood. These receptors were obtained from a woman aged 30 to 39 with Graves' hyperthyroidism. CDR3s leave out the opening cysteine and the closing phenylalanine or tryptophan. The D gene is left open where the match is weak.

v_call	d_call	j_call	cdr3_aa
TRBV14	TRBD2	TRBJ2-1	ASSQGVVRGTSDIEQF
TRBV19	TRBD1	TRBJ2-7	ASSWTGEALYEQY
TRBV6-1	.	TRBJ1-1	ASIIKVTEAF
TRBV10-2	.	TRBJ1-4	ASSNRERWEKLF
TRBV7-8	TRBD2	TRBJ2-7	ASSPFPTSGSYEQY
TRBV6-1	.	TRBJ2-3	ASTRGASDTQY
TRBV4-1	.	TRBJ1-6	ASSTAGNSPLH
TRBV20-1	TRBD1	TRBJ1-5	SASTQGIGQPQH
TRBV5-4	TRBD1	TRBJ1-2	ASRWDRGSYGYT
TRBV3-1	.	TRBJ2-3	ASSRMLRDTQY
TRBV7-2	.	TRBJ2-7	ASSGRYSSYEQY
TRBV11-1	.	TRBJ2-1	ASSWLGGEQF
TRBV7-9	TRBD1	TRBJ1-2	ASSNRDREDYGYT
TRBV5-1	.	TRBJ2-1	ASSLRAPAEFSYNEQF
TRBV6-1	.	TRBJ2-2	ASKRAASNTGELF
TRBV6-1	.	TRBJ1-1	ASSQSRRSNTEAF
TRBV15	.	TRBJ2-7	ATSTYAHRGEQY
TRBV28	.	TRBJ2-7	ASSLNWDGEQY
TRBV11-2	TRBD2	TRBJ2-1	ASSGPGLAGPSAQF
TRBV4-2	.	TRBJ2-3	ASSQEYTSTADTQY
TRBV20-1	TRBD2	TRBJ2-4	SARYPLAGVHKNIQY
TRBV3-1	.	TRBJ1-1	ASSPGDTEAF
TRBV27	.	TRBJ2-7	ASSLTPGGTYEQY
TRBV20-1	.	TRBJ2-5	SASSLQSGRETQY
TRBV5-1	.	TRBJ2-5	ASSLEGTETQY
TRBV6-1	TRBD1	TRBJ1-1	ASRQDRLMNTEAF
TRBV27	.	TRBJ1-2	ASSTHGTGYGYT
TRBV28	.	TRBJ2-7	ASSYYEQY
TRBV30	.	TRBJ2-5	AWSVNGPDVETQY
TRBV24-1	.	TRBJ1-3	ATSFRWDGVSGNTIY
TRBV3-1	.	TRBJ1-5	ASSQAQGQPQH
TRBV18	TRBD1	TRBJ2-7	ASSIEGQGVYEQY
TRBV28	.	TRBJ2-7	ASTAGTYEQY
TRBV7-2	.	TRBJ2-5	ASSLGVIETQY
TRBV28	TRBD1	TRBJ1-4	ASSITGTGREKLF
TRBV5-1	TRBD1	TRBJ1-4	ASSSSGTGSEKLF